This T cell receptor beta chain derives from a study of T cells in Graves' hyperthyroidism and ophthalmopathy (dated by TCRdb to about 2019). Background for the entire study: To identify distinguishing TCR V-J signatures, a discovery cohort of 95 to 100 patients was used, comprising 43 with Graves' ophthalmopathy and approximately 57 with stable Graves' hyperthyroidism. Prospective prediction of ophthalmopathy was tested in an independent validation cohort consisting of 18 to 20 hyperthyroidism patients and over 15 patients who later progressed to ophthalmopathy. The 100 or so discovery patients were randomly split 7:3 into training and test sets. In several Graves' hyperthyroidism patients, the study also compared T-cell repertoires from thyroid tissue with T-cell repertoires from blood. Following sampling, methimazole starting at 30 mg daily was given to hyperthyroidism patients, and high-dose intravenous methylprednisolone was given to ophthalmopathy patients. The paper describes TCR Vbeta CDR3 sequencing of 130 to 150 peripheral blood samples, made up of some 42 ophthalmopathy patients, roughly 72 hyperthyroidism patients and about 17 progressor patients.

Exclusion was applied to patients with uncontrolled infections, other autoimmune diseases, pregnancy or lactation. Diagnoses were based on clinical symptoms, serum thyroxine and TRAb, thyroid ultrasound and orbital computed tomography. Trizol reagent was used to extract total RNA, and RNA quality was then checked on an Agilent 2100 Bioanalyzer. Amplification of TCR beta CDR3 regions was carried out from RNA transcripts. A first-round RT-PCR of the TCR CDR3 used the HTBI primer set with the Qiagen OneStep RT-PCR kit. Libraries were constructed in a second round of multiplex PCR, after which size selection and purification were carried out. Libraries were sequenced paired-end with 100 bp reads on an Illumina HiSeq2000. On the study's bioinformatics: SOAPnuke was used to process the raw data, with reads discarded if the reads contained adapters or uncalled bases, had a mean Phred below 15, or lacked an exact constant-primer or identifier match. High-quality paired reads were merged using COPE v1.2.5, and each unique nucleotide sequence was defined as a clonotype. MiTCR v1.1 was used to align the clonotypes against IMGT TRBV, TRBD and TRBJ reference segments. The analysis included only V-J combinations with a frequency above 0.0001, which together covered more than 98% of the repertoires. The TCS score was defined as the ratio of F50 (clonal expansion) to E x V (chaos), calculated using BLOSUM62-based TCRdist between CDR3 peptides within each V-J. Welch's t-statistics and random forest reduced approximately 520 V-J features to under 15, which were used in a naive Bayes classifier (R e1071). Thyroid-blood repertoire similarity was quantified with the Morisita-Horn index. TCRdb reprocessing: public reads trimmed at Q25 with fastp, clones called with MiXCR, in-frame beta chains kept. Every entry covers one CDR3 protein and lists the most common genes and DNA from its rows. What appears here as the V and J calls and clone size reflects TCRdb's work, not the paper's. For this sample there are 500,000 to 600,000 distinct CDR3 sequences; 46% appear just once. The ten most abundant clones make up about two fifths of the sample.

What the study reported, not specific to this receptor: Ophthalmopathy was separated from stable hyperthyroidism by a 13 V-J signature model, with approximately 90% sensitivity and 81% to 83% specificity obtained in cross-validation and 80%/75% obtained in testing. During validation, the model predicted progression to ophthalmopathy a median of around 7 months ahead of onset, with around 71% sensitivity and around 73% specificity. Sample size was not statistically predetermined, and investigators were not blinded to group allocation. Most expanded thyroid clonotypes (frequency above 0.001) were also detected in blood, a finding suggesting that blood repertoires may reflect thyroid immune responses.

Including the terminal cysteine and phenylalanine, the CDR3 comprises 14 residues. Just CDR3 DNA is preserved here, 42 bases in frame from base 1. CDR1 and CDR2 (SNHLY, FYNNEI) derive from the germline V gene. Compared with germline, V lacks 6 bases and J lacks 1 base; bases without a gene match: 6. Concerning this clonotype itself: No cognate antigen has been identified for it. No quality values exist for individual bases; no much larger clone is one base distant.

Sequencing was carried out using peripheral blood or thyroid tissue (not recorded which). This receptor was identified in an adult woman with Graves' disease, either hyperthyroidism or ophthalmopathy (not recorded which). The chain joins TRBV2 to TRBJ2-7; the junction holds 7 bases that match TRBD1. The nucleotide sequence reads as follows: TGTGCCAGCAGCTACCGACAGGGTTCCTACGAGCAGTACTTC. Its amino acids are CASSYRQGSYEQYF.